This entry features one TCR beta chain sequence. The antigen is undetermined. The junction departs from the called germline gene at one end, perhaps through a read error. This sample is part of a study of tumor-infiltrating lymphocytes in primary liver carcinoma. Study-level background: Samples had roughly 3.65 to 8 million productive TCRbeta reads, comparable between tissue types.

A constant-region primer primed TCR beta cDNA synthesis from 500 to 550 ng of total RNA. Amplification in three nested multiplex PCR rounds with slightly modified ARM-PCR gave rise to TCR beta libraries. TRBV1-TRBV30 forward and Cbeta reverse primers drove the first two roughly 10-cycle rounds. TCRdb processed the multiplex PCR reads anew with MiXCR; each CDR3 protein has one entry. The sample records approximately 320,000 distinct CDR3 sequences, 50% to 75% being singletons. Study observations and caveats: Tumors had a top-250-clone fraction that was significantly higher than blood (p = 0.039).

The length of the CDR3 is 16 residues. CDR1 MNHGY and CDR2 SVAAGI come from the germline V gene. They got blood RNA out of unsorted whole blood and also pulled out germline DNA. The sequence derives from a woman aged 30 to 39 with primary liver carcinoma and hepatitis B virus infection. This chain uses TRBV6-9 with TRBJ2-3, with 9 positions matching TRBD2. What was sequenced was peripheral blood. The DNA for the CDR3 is TGTGTCAGCAGCTGCTCTCGCGGGAGGGCCAGAGATACGCAGTATTTT. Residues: CVSSCSRGRARDTQYF.